The following is a T cell receptor (beta chain) sequence with its context. Which antigen it targets is not known. Base-call qualities are not available, and no considerably larger clone is one nucleotide away. Looking up the germline V gene yields CDR1 SGHAT and CDR2 FQNNGV. V is clipped by 4 bases and J by 9 bases, and the sequence between their germline boundaries is 12 bases long. The CDR3 numbers 12 residues from cysteine through phenylalanine. CDR3 DNA only is kept here, 36 bases in frame from base 1. This sample stems from a study of OX40 agonist ivuxolimab in advanced cancers. Regarding the complete study: Ivuxolimab was an agonistic, fully human IgG2 monoclonal antibody directed against OX40 (CD134), a costimulatory receptor. Of the 50 or so patients in dose escalation, around 20 had hepatocellular carcinoma, around 15 had melanoma, 9 had renal cell carcinoma and 9 had head and neck cancer. Prior anti-PD-1, anti-PD-L1 or anti-CTLA-4 therapy was permitted, and checkpoint inhibitors had been received by about 44% of dose-escalation patients. Intravenous ivuxolimab was administered to patients every 2 weeks at six dose levels: 0.01, 0.1, 0.3, 1.5, 3 and 10 mg/kg. Peripheral TCRbeta sequencing aimed to test whether ivuxolimab altered TCR sequence diversity and caused clonal T-cell expansion. In the dose-escalation cohort, roughly 82% of patients were male, and the mean age was roughly 56 years with a range of roughly 20 to 80. The paper reports the monotherapy dose-escalation portion (N of about 50 patients) of the phase I ivuxolimab trial. Partial responses were achieved by three dose-escalation patients, of whom one had hepatocellular carcinoma and two had cutaneous melanoma.

Broad study findings and their caveats: Which antigens the clonally expanded peripheral T cells were specific for was not determined. Low levels of normalized T-cell clonal expansion were also seen in some nonresponding patients. Clonal expansion of both CD4+ and CD8+ blood T cells was observed from baseline to week 6 at doses 0.1 to 3.0 mg/kg. On average, CD8+ T cells showed more expanded clones than CD4+ T cells after ivuxolimab. In the 0.1-3.0 mg/kg groups, partial responders were among the patients with the lowest normalized peripheral clonal expansion, particularly in CD8+ T cells.

Patients with a history of autoimmune disease or receiving systemic immunosuppression were excluded from the trial. Peripheral blood for TCR sequencing was collected from all dose cohorts at baseline, on cycle 4 day 1, and on cycle 7 day 1. The samples were taken from a phase I, first-in-human, multicenter, open-label dose-escalation trial of ivuxolimab. Adults with locally advanced or metastatic head and neck squamous cell, hepatocellular, melanoma or renal cell carcinoma were enrolled in the trial. Before TCR sequencing, CD4+ and CD8+ T cells were separately sorted from peripheral blood. To sequence the TCRbeta CDR3 region, genomic DNA was isolated from the sorted cells. TCRbeta CDR3 regions were sequenced using the immunoSEQ Assay. TCRdb carries this immuneACCESS record with in-frame sequences only. Its versions omit some clonotypes, under half of them owing to an unresolved V gene in the studies checked, with the rest unexplained. Across this sample there are 73,000 or so clones, with 86% seen only once. The ten largest clones represent under 0.75% of the sample.

The chain is encoded by TRBV11-2 joined to TRBJ1-1, with the D gene too uncertain to name. The receptor was isolated from an adult with an advanced solid tumor such as melanoma, head and neck, liver or kidney cancer. This specimen was CD4+ or CD8+ T cells sorted from blood, taken in a trial of the OX40 agonist ivuxolimab. The bases are TGTGCCAGCAGCTATAGTCGACAAAAAGCTTTCTTT. This yields the protein CASSYSRQKAFF.